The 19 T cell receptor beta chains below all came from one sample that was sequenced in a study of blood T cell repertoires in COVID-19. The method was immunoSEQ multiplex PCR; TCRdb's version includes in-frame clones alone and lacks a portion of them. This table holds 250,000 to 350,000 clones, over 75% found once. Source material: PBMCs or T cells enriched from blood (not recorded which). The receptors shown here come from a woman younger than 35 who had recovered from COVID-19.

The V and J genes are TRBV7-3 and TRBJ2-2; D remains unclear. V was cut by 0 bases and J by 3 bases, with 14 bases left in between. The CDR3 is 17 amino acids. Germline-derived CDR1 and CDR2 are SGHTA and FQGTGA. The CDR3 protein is CASSLTSYTADTGELFF. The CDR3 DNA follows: TGTGCCAGCAGCTTAACGTCGTACACCGCAGACACCGGGGAGCTGTTTTTT. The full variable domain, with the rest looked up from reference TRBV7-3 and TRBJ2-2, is GAGVSQTPSNKVTEKGKYVELRCDPISGHTALYWYRQSLGQGPEFLIYFQGTGAADDSGLPNDRFFAVRPEGSVSTLKIQRTERGDSAVYLCASSLTSYTADTGELFFGEGSRLTVL.

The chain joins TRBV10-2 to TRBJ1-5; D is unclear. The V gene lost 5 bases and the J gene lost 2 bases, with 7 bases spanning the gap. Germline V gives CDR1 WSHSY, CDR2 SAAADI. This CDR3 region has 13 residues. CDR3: CASSPRGNQPQHF. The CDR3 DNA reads TGCGCCAGCAGTCCCCGAGGCAATCAGCCCCAGCATTTT.

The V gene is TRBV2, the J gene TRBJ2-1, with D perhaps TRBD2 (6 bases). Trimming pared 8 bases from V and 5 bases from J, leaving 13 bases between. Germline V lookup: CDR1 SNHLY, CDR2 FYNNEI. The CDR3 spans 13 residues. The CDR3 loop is CASSGTSDNEQFF. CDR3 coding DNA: TGTGCCAGCTCCGGGACTTCCGACAATGAGCAGTTCTTC.

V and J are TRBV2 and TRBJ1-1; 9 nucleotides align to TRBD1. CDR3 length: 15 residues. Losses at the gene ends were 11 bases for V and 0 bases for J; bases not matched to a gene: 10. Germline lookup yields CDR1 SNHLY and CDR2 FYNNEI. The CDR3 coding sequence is TGTGCCTCTAATGGTGGACAGGGGTTGAACACTGAAGCTTTCTTT. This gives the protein CASNGGQGLNTEAFF.

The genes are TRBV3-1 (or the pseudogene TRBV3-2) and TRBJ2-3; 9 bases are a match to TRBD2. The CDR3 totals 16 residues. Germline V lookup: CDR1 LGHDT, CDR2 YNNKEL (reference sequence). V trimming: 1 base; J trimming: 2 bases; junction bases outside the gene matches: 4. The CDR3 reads CASSQVSSGATDTQYF. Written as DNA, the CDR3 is TGTGCCAGCAGCCAAGTCTCTAGCGGGGCCACAGATACGCAGTATTTT.

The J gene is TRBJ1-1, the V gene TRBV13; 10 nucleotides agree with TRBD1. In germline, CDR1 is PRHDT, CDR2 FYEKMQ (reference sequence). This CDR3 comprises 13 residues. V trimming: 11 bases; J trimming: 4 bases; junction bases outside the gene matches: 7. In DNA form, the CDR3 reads TGTGCCGCCAGTGGGACAGGGGCCACTGAAGCTTTCTTT. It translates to CAASGTGATEAFF.

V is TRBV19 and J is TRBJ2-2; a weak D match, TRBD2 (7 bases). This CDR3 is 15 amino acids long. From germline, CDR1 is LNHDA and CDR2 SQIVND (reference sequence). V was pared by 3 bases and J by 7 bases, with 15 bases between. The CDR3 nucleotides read TGTGCCAGTAGTATCAGGGCAGGGGAGGGCGGGGAGCTGTTTTTT. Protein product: CASSIRAGEGGELFF. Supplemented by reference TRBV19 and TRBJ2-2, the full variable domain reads DGGITQSPKYLFRKEGQNVTLSCEQNLNHDAMYWYRQDPGQGLRLIYYSQIVNDFQKGDIAEGYSVSREKKESFPLTVTSAQKNPTAFYLCASSIRAGEGGELFFGEGSRLTVL.

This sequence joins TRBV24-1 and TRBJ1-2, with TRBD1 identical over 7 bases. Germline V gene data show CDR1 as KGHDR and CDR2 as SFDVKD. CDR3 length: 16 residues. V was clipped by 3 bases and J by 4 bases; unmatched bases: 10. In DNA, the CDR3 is TGTGCCACCAGTGATGGGGACAGACGCAGGGGCTATGGCTACACCTTC. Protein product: CATSDGDRRRGYGYTF.

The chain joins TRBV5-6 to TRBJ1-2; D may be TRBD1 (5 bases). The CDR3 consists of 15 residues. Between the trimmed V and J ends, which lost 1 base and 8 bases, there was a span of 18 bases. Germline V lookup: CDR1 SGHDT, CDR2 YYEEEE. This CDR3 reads CASSLLTGGREGYTF. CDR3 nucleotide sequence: TGTGCCAGCAGCTTGTTAACAGGCGGTCGGGAGGGCTACACCTTC.

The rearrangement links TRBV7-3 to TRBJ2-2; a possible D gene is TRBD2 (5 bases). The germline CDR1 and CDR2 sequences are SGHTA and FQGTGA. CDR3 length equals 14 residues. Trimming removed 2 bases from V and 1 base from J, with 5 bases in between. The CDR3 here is CASSLEGNTGELFF. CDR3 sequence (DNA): TGTGCCAGCAGCTTAGAGGGGAACACCGGGGAGCTGTTTTTT.

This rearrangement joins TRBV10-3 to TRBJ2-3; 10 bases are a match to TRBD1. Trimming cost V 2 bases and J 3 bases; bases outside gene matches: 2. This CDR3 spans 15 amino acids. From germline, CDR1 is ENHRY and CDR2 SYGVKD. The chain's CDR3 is CAISEGQGGTDTQYF. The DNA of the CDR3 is TGTGCCATCAGTGAGGGACAGGGGGGAACAGATACGCAGTATTTT.

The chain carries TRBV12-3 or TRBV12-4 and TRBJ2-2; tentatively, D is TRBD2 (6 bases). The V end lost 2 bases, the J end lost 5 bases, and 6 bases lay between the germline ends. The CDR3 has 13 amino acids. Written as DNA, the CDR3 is TGTGCCAGCAGTTTACGGGAGACCGGGGAGCTGTTTTTT. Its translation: CASSLRETGELFF.

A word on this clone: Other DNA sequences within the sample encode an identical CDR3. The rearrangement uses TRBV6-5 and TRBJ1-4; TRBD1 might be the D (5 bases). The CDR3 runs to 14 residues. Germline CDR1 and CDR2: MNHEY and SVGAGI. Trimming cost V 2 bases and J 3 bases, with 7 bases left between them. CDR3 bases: TGTGCCAGCAGTTACGGGGCGGCTAATGAAAAACTGTTTTTT. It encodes CASSYGAANEKLFF.

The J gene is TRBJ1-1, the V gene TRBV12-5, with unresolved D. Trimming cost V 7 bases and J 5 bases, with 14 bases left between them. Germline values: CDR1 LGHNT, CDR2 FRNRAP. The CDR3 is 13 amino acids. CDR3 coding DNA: TGTGCTAGTGCCCCCCTCCCGGGAACTGAAGCTTTCTTT. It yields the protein CASAPLPGTEAFF.

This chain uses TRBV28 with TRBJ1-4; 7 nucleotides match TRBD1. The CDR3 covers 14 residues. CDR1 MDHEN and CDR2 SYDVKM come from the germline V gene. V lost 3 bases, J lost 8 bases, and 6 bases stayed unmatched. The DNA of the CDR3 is TGTGCCAGCAGTTTGGGACAGCGGTTCGAAAAACTGTTTTTT. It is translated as CASSLGQRFEKLFF.

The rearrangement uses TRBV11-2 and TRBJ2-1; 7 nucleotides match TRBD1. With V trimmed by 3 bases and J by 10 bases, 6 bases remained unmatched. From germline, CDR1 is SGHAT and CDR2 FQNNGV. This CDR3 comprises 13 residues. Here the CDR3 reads CASSFTGTAEQFF. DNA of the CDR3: TGTGCCAGCAGCTTCACGGGGACAGCCGAGCAGTTCTTC.

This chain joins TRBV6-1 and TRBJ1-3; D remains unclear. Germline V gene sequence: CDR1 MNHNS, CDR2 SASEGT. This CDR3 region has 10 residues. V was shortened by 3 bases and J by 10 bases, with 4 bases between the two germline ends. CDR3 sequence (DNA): TGTGCCAGCAGTGAGGAGACCATATATTTT. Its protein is CASSEETIYF.

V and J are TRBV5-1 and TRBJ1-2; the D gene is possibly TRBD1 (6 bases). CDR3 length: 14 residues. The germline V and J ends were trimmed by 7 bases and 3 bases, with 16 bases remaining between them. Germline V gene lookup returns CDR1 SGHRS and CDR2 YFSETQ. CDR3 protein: CASRGGTGYYGYTF. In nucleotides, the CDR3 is TGCGCCAGCCGGGGGGGCACAGGATACTATGGCTACACCTTC. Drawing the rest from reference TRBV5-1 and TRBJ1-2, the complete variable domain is KAGVTQTPRYLIKTRGQQVTLSCSPISGHRSVSWYQQTPGQGLQFLFEYFSETQRNKGNFPGRFSGRQFSNSRSEMNVSTLELGDSALYLCASRGGTGYYGYTFGSGTRLTVV.

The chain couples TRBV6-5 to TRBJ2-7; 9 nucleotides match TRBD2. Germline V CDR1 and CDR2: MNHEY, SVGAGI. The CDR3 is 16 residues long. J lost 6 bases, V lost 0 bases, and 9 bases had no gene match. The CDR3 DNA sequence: TGTGCCAGCAGTTACTCTAGGGCTAGCGGGGAAATCGAGCAGTACTTC. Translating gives CASSYSRASGEIEQYF.